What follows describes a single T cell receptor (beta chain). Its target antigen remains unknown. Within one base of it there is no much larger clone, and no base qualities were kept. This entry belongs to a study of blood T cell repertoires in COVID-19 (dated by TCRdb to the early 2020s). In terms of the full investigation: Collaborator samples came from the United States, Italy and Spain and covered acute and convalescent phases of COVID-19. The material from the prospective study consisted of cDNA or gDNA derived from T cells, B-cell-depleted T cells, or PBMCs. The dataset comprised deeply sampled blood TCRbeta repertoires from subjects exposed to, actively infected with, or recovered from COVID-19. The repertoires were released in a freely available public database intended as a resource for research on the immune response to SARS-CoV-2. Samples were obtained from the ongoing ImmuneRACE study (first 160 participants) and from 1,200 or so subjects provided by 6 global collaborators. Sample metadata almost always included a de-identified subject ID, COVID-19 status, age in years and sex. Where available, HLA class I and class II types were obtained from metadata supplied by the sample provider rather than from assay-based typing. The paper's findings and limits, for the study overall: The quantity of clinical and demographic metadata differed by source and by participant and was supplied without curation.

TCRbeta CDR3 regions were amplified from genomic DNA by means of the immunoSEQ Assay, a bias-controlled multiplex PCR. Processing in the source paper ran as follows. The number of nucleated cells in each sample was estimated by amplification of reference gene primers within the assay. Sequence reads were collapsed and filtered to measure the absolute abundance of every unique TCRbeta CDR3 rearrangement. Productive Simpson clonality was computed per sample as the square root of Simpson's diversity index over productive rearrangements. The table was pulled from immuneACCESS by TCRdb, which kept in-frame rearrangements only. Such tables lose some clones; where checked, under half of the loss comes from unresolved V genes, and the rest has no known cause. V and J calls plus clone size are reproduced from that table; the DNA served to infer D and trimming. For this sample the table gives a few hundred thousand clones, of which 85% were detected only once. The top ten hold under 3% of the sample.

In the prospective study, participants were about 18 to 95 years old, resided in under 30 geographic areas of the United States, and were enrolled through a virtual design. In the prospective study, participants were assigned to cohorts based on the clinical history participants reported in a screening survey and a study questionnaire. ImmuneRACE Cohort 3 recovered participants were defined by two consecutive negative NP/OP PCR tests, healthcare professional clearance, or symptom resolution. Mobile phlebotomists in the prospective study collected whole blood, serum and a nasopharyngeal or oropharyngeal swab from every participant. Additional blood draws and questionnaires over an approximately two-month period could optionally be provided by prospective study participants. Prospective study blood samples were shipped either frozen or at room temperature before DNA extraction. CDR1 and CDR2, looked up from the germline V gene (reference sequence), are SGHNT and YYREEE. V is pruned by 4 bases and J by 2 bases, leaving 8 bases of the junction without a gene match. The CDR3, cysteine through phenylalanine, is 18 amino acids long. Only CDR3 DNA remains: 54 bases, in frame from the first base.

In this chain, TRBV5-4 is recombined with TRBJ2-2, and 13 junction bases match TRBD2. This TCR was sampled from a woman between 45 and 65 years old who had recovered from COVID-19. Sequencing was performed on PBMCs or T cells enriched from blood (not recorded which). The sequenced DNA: TGTGCCAGCAGCACTAGCGGGGGGGCGCGGATAAACACCGGGGAGCTGTTTTTT. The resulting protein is CASSTSGGARINTGELFF. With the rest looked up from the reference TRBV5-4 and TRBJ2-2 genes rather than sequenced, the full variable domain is ETGVTQSPTHLIKTRGQQVTLRCSSQSGHNTVSWYQQALGQGPQFIFQYYREEENGRGNFPPRFSGLQFPNYSSELNVNALELDDSALYLCASSTSGGARINTGELFFGEGSRLTVL.